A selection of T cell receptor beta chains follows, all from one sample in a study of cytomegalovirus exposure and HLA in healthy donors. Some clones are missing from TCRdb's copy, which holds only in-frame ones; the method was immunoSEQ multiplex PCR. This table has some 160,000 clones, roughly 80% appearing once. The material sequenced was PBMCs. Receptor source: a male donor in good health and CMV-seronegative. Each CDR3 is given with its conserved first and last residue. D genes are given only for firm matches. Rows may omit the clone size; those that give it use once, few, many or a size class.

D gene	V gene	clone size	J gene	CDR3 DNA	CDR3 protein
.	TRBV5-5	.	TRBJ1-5	TGTGCCAGCAGCTGGAAGGGGCAGCCCCAGCATTTT	CASSWKGQPQHF
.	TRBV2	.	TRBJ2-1	TGTGCCAGCAGTTCCCGGTCCTACAATGAGCAGTTCTTC	CASSSRSYNEQFF
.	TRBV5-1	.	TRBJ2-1	TGCGCCAGCAGCTTTGGACCGGCGGGCTCGGCGGGTGAGCAGTTCTTC	CASSFGPAGSAGEQFF
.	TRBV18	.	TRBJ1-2	TGTGCCAGCTCACCGGACAACCTCTATGGCTACACCTTC	CASSPDNLYGYTF
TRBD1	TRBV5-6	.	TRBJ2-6	TGTGCCAGCAGCGTGACAGGGGTCTCTGGGGCCAACGTCCTGACTTTC	CASSVTGVSGANVLTF
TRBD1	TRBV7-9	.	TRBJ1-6	TGTGCCAGCAGCTTCTATACTGGACAGGGTAGTTCACCCCTCCACTTT	CASSFYTGQGSSPLHF
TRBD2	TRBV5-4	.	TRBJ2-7	TGTGCCAGCAGCCCGCATAGCGGGGTTGGGTCGAACGAGCAGTACTTC	CASSPHSGVGSNEQYF
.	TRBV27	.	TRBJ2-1	TGTGCCAGCAGTTTGGACGGACTCTACAATGAGCAGTTCTTC	CASSLDGLYNEQFF
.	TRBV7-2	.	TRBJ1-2	TGTGCCAGCAGCTTAGGGCGGGGACGAGTAGAGGGCTACACCTTC	CASSLGRGRVEGYTF
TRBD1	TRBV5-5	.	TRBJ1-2	TGTGCCAGCAGCTCCGGACAGGGACCGTATTATGGCTACACCTTC	CASSSGQGPYYGYTF
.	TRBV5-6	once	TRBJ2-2	TGTGCCAGCAGCTTGGCCGGGAAGCTGTTTTTT	CASSLAGKLFF
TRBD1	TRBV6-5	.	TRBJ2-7	TGTGCCAGCAGCTTTTCCGGGACAGGGGGCCACGAGCAGTACTTC	CASSFSGTGGHEQYF
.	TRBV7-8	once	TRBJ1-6	TGTGCCAGCAGCTTAGCGGGCTTAAAGGATTCACCCCTCCACTTT	CASSLAGLKDSPLHF